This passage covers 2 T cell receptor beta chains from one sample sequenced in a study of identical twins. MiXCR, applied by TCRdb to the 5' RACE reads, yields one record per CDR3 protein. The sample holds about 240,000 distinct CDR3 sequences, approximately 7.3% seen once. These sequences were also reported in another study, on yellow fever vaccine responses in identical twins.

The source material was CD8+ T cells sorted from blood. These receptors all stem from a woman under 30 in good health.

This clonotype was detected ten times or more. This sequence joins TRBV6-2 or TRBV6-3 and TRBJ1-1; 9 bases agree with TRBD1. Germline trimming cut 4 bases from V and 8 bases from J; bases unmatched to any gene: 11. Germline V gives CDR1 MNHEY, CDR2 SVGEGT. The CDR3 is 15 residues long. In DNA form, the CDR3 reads TGTGCCAGCAGTTTCATCGCACAGGGGGCTTCGGAAGCTTTCTTT. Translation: CASSFIAQGASEAFF.

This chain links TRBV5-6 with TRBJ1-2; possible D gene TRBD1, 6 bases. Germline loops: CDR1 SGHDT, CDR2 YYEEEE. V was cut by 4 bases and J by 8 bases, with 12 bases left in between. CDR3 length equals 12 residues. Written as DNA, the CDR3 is TGTGCCAGCAGCCCCCGACAGGAGGGCTACACCTTC. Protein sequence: CASSPRQEGYTF.